Below, 30 T cell receptor beta chains from the same sample are listed, as sequenced in a study of blood T cell repertoires in COVID-19 (dated by TCRdb to 2019 to 2021). The library was produced with the immunoSEQ multiplex PCR assay. The table was pulled from immuneACCESS by TCRdb, which kept in-frame rearrangements only. Such tables lose some clones; where checked, under half of the loss comes from unresolved V genes, and the rest has no known cause. This sample comprises hundreds of thousands of clones, 89% of them detected only once. Clones ranked in the top ten supply around a tenth of the sample. The sample taken for sequencing was PBMCs or T cells enriched from blood (not recorded which). These TCRs come from a woman in her forties who had recovered from COVID-19.

The sample holds a few counts of this clone. The V gene is TRBV5-1, the J gene TRBJ2-1; 13 bases align to TRBD2. V lost 1 base, J lost 8 bases, and 3 bases stayed unmatched. The CDR3 spans 15 residues. Per the germline V gene, CDR1 is SGHRS and CDR2 is YFSETQ. CDR3 residues: CASSLPGLAGDEQFF. DNA of the CDR3: TGCGCCAGCAGCTTGCCTGGACTAGCGGGGGATGAGCAGTTCTTC.

The chain couples TRBV4-3 to TRBJ2-1, with TRBD2 identical over 8 bases. Germline V CDR1 and CDR2: LGHNA, YSLEER. The CDR3 sequence is 15 residues long. Trimming took 0 bases from V and 10 from J; bases not matched to a gene: 8. The CDR3 reads CASSQDSGVGGEQFF. The CDR3 coding sequence is TGCGCCAGCAGCCAAGATAGCGGGGTCGGGGGGGAGCAGTTCTTC.

V and J are TRBV7-2 and TRBJ1-2; D possibly corresponds to TRBD1 (5 bases). Trimming pared 1 base from V and 0 bases from J, leaving 12 bases between. There are 16 residues in the CDR3. The germline V gene has CDR1 SGHTA and CDR2 FQGNSA. Written as DNA, the CDR3 is TGTGCCAGCAGCTTAGGGGGGGGTACTTCTAACTATGGCTACACCTTC. This translates into CASSLGGGTSNYGYTF.

V is TRBV5-6 and J is TRBJ2-3; 10 bases map to TRBD2. The CDR3 totals 15 residues. CDR1 SGHDT and CDR2 YYEEEE come from the germline V gene. The trim removed 4 bases at V and 1 base at J, leaving 3 bases unmatched. DNA for the CDR3: TGTGCCAGCAGCGCCGGGACTAGCGGCACAGATACGCAGTATTTT. Encoded protein: CASSAGTSGTDTQYF.

The V gene is TRBV5-6, the J gene TRBJ2-5, with 10 positions matching TRBD2. V lost 3 bases, J lost 4 bases, and 6 bases stayed unmatched. There are 15 residues in the CDR3. Germline V gene sequence: CDR1 SGHDT, CDR2 YYEEEE. Here the CDR3 reads CASSSLAGGRETQYF. The CDR3, as DNA: TGTGCCAGCAGCTCCTTAGCGGGAGGAAGAGAGACCCAGTACTTC.

The V call is TRBV3-1 (or the pseudogene TRBV3-2), the J call TRBJ2-5, with TRBD2 matching 7 bases. This CDR3 is 12 amino acids long. J lost 2 bases, V lost 8 bases, and 2 bases had no gene match. From germline, CDR1 is LGHDT and CDR2 YNNKEL (reference sequence). This chain's CDR3 is CASAGVQETQYF. Written as DNA, the CDR3 is TGTGCCAGCGCGGGGGTGCAAGAGACCCAGTACTTC.

The chain combines TRBV19 with TRBJ1-2; a possible D gene is TRBD1 (6 bases). Germline V lookup: CDR1 LNHDA, CDR2 SQIVND (reference sequence). This CDR3 region has 15 residues. The germline V and J ends were trimmed by 5 bases and 6 bases, with 19 bases remaining between them. CDR3 sequence: CASSSLQGRLNGYTF. The DNA of the CDR3 is TGTGCCAGTAGTTCCTTACAGGGAAGATTGAATGGCTACACCTTC.

V gene TRBV21-1 combines with J gene TRBJ2-3; the table calls TRBD2, which could not be checked here. TRBV21-1 is a pseudogene locus. This CDR3 contains 16 residues. DNA of the CDR3: TGTGCCAGCAGCAAAGGGCAGCGGGCGGAGGTCGACACGCAGTATTTT. As protein: CASSKGQRAEVDTQYF.

V and J are TRBV5-1 and TRBJ1-1, with 7 positions matching TRBD1. The ends lost 6 bases at V and 5 bases at J; junction bases unmatched: 7. Germline CDR1 reads SGHRS; CDR2 reads YFSETQ. The CDR3 spans 13 residues. The CDR3 reads CASTWDSWTEAFF. Here the CDR3 DNA reads TGCGCCAGCACCTGGGACAGTTGGACTGAAGCTTTCTTT.

In its sample, this clone was seen once. The V and J genes are TRBV2 and TRBJ2-3; D possibly corresponds to TRBD1 (5 bases). This CDR3 spans 16 amino acids. V was clipped by 2 bases and J by 2 bases, with 14 bases between them. CDR1 is SNHLY and CDR2 is FYNNEI in the germline V gene. The DNA of the CDR3 is TGTGCCAGCAGTGAAATCGGTGGGGCCACCACAGATACGCAGTATTTT. Protein product: CASSEIGGATTDTQYF.

The chain employs TRBV10-2 and TRBJ2-5; 9 bases are shared with TRBD2. The CDR3 is 16 residues long. V gave up 6 bases and J gave up 1 base; unmatched junction bases: 9. Germline-derived CDR1 and CDR2 are WSHSY and SAAADI. The CDR3: CASRGGGGGVQETQYF. CDR3 coding DNA: TGCGCCAGCAGAGGGGGCGGCGGGGGGGTCCAAGAGACCCAGTACTTC.

Notes on this clone: At the DNA level, this CDR3 is encoded by other sequences in the same sample as well. The chain joins TRBV5-1 to TRBJ1-1, with D perhaps matching TRBD1 (6 bases). Germline assignment: CDR1 SGHRS and CDR2 YFSETQ. The CDR3 totals 13 residues. V lost 4 bases, J lost 1 base, and 8 bases lay in between. The chain's CDR3 is CASSLDRNTEAFF. The CDR3, as DNA: TGCGCCAGCAGCCTGGACAGGAACACTGAAGCTTTCTTT.

The chain combines TRBV27 with TRBJ1-1; D remains ambiguous. Trimming cost V 4 bases and J 3 bases, with 12 bases left between them. There are 14 residues in the CDR3. CDR1 and CDR2 (germline): MNHEY, SMNVEV (reference sequence). DNA of the CDR3: TGTGCCAGCAGTTGGAGGTCCCAGGACACTGAAGCTTTCTTT. Translation: CASSWRSQDTEAFF.

The rearrangement links TRBV7-2 to TRBJ1-2; no reliable D call. Per germline, CDR1 SGHTA and CDR2 FQGNSA. V was clipped by 1 base and J by 6 bases, with 6 bases between them. This CDR3 has 12 amino acids. CDR3 DNA: TGTGCCAGCAGCTTAGACGGGAATGGCTACACCTTC. Translated, it gives CASSLDGNGYTF.

The genes are TRBV28 and TRBJ2-5; 11 positions agree with TRBD1. The CDR3 extends over 15 amino acids. Trimming at V came to 8 bases and at J to 5 bases, leaving 10 bases not matched to a gene. CDR1 is MDHEN and CDR2 is SYDVKM in the germline V gene. CDR3: CASRRGQGVWETQYF. CDR3 DNA sequence: TGTGCCAGCCGGAGGGGACAGGGGGTATGGGAGACCCAGTACTTC.

The chain recombines TRBV7-2 with TRBJ2-1; possibly TRBD2 for D (5 bases). Trimming cost V 6 bases and J 0 bases, with 12 bases left between them. Germline CDR1 is SGHTA and CDR2 is FQGNSA. The CDR3 length is 15 residues. Written as DNA, the CDR3 is TGTGCCAGCAGGCCTCAGGACTTCTCCTACAATGAGCAGTTCTTC. This gives the protein CASRPQDFSYNEQFF.

V gene TRBV28 combines with J gene TRBJ1-5, with TRBD1 matching over 10 bases. V gave up 8 bases and J gave up 2 bases; unmatched junction bases: 3. The CDR3 is made up of 14 amino acids. Looked up from germline, CDR1 is MDHEN and CDR2 is SYDVKM. The CDR3 coding sequence is TGTGCCAGCTGGGACAGGGGAGGCAATCAGCCCCAGCATTTT. Translated: CASWDRGGNQPQHF. The whole variable domain, remainder taken from reference TRBV28 and TRBJ1-5, is DVKVTQSSRYLVKRTGEKVFLECVQDMDHENMFWYRQDPGLGLRLIYFSYDVKMKEKGDIPEGYSVSREKKERFSLILESASTNQTSMYLCASWDRGGNQPQHFGDGTRLSIL.

This clone was seen a single time. The rearrangement joins TRBV7-3 to TRBJ2-7; TRBD1 might be the D (7 bases). The V and J ends lost 2 bases and 3 bases respectively, with 11 bases between them. The CDR3 spans 14 residues. Germline lookup yields CDR1 SGHTA and CDR2 FQGTGA. DNA for the CDR3: TGTGCCAGCAGCTTAGGAGGGGGCAACTACGAGCAGTACTTC. As protein: CASSLGGGNYEQYF.

As for this clone: Other DNA sequences in the same sample also yield this CDR3. CDR3 nucleotide sequence: TGTGCCAGCTCCCCAACAGGGGACACTGAAGCTTTCTTT. The encoded protein is CASSPTGDTEAFF. The rearrangement joins TRBV18 to TRBJ1-1; 7 nucleotides align to TRBD1. Per germline, CDR1 KGHSH and CDR2 LQKENI. J was trimmed by 3 bases and V by 6 bases; bases with no gene match: 4. The CDR3 covers 13 residues.

The gene calls are TRBV4-3 and TRBJ2-1, with 9 bases lining up with TRBD2. Per the germline V gene, CDR1 is LGHNA and CDR2 is YSLEER. The junction had 4 bases not matched to a gene; V was cut back by 1 base and J by 0 bases. The CDR3 runs 17 residues. CDR3 amino acids: CASSQGLAASSYNEQFF. As DNA, the CDR3 is TGCGCCAGCAGCCAAGGACTAGCGGCCAGCTCCTACAATGAGCAGTTCTTC.

The chain combines TRBV30 with TRBJ1-2, with D uncertain. V lost 0 bases to trimming and J lost 3 bases, with 14 bases between them. This CDR3 spans 15 amino acids. Per the germline V gene, CDR1 is GTSNPN and CDR2 is SVGIG (reference sequence). CDR3 nucleotide sequence: TGTGCCTGGAGTGTACTTCTCGGGTTCGACTATGGCTACACCTTC. It encodes CAWSVLLGFDYGYTF.

This clone was picked up one time. The rearrangement links TRBV5-4 to TRBJ2-2, with 11 bases matching TRBD2. Trimming cost V 4 bases and J 4 bases; bases outside gene matches: 3. CDR3 length: 15 residues. Germline loops: CDR1 SGHNT, CDR2 YYREEE (reference sequence). CDR3 region: CASSPGTSGTGELFF. CDR3 nucleotide sequence: TGTGCCAGCAGCCCTGGGACTAGCGGCACCGGGGAGCTGTTTTTT.

This chain links TRBV18 with TRBJ2-3, with 10 bases fitting TRBD2. Germline trimming cut 1 base from V and 8 bases from J; bases unmatched to any gene: 3. This CDR3 has 14 amino acids. CDR1 is KGHSH and CDR2 is LQKENI in the germline V gene. The CDR3 spells CASSPQASGSTQYF. The CDR3 DNA sequence: TGTGCCAGCTCACCACAGGCTAGCGGGAGTACGCAGTATTTT.

J is TRBJ1-3 and V is TRBV28, with D possibly matching TRBD1 (5 bases). V was trimmed by 6 bases and J by 0 bases, leaving 12 bases between them. CDR3 length equals 15 residues. Germline V lookup: CDR1 MDHEN, CDR2 SYDVKM. This CDR3 reads CASSYGHSSGNTIYF. In DNA, the CDR3 is TGTGCCAGCAGCTACGGACACAGCTCTGGAAACACCATATATTTT.

This chain connects TRBV9 to TRBJ1-2, with D possibly matching TRBD1 (6 bases). Germline CDR1 is SGDLS and CDR2 is YYNGEE. The V gene lost 0 bases and the J gene lost 4 bases, with 10 bases spanning the gap. The CDR3 covers 14 residues. The CDR3 sequence: CASSVEGTSYGYTF. The DNA for the CDR3 is TGTGCCAGCAGCGTAGAAGGGACAAGCTATGGCTACACCTTC.

V and J are TRBV5-4 and TRBJ1-5; 9 nucleotides agree with TRBD1. Germline V CDR1 and CDR2: SGHNT, YYREEE (reference sequence). The ends lost 4 bases at V and 4 bases at J; junction bases unmatched: 3. The CDR3 is 14 amino acids. The CDR3 DNA is TGTGCCAGCAGCCCGGGGACAGGGAATCAGCCCCAGCATTTT. Amino acids: CASSPGTGNQPQHF. Supplemented by reference TRBV5-4 and TRBJ1-5, the full variable domain reads ETGVTQSPTHLIKTRGQQVTLRCSSQSGHNTVSWYQQALGQGPQFIFQYYREEENGRGNFPPRFSGLQFPNYSSELNVNALELDDSALYLCASSPGTGNQPQHFGDGTRLSIL.

The chain has TRBV9 and TRBJ2-5, with TRBD2 identical over 10 bases. This CDR3 has 16 amino acids. J gave up 5 bases and V 4 bases, and 11 bases lay outside the gene matches. Germline assignment: CDR1 SGDLS and CDR2 YYNGEE. CDR3: CASSLSGRAEYETQYF. The CDR3 coding sequence is TGTGCCAGCAGCCTCAGCGGGAGGGCCGAATACGAGACCCAGTACTTC.

The V call is TRBV7-3, the J call TRBJ2-2, with a weak D call TRBD2 (5 bases). The V and J ends lost 1 base and 6 bases respectively, with 6 bases between them. There are 13 residues in the CDR3. Germline V lookup: CDR1 SGHTA, CDR2 FQGTGA. CDR3 loop: CASSLRRSGELFF. In nucleotides, the CDR3 is TGTGCCAGCAGCTTAAGGAGGTCCGGGGAGCTGTTTTTT.

The V and J genes are TRBV5-5 and TRBJ2-1; TRBD1 aligns across 9 bases. This CDR3 comprises 15 residues. Losses at the gene ends were 4 bases for V and 4 bases for J; bases not matched to a gene: 6. CDR1 is SGHKS and CDR2 is YYEKEE in the germline V gene (reference sequence). For the CDR3, the DNA is TGTGCCAGCAGCCGACAGGGGGGGACTTACAATGAGCAGTTCTTC. This codes for CASSRQGGTYNEQFF. The full variable domain, in which reference TRBV5-5 and TRBJ2-1 provide the parts outside the CDR3, is DAGVTQSPTHLIKTRGQQVTLRCSPISGHKSVSWYQQVLGQGPQFIFQYYEKEERGRGNFPDRFSARQFPNYSSELNVNALLLGDSALYLCASSRQGGTYNEQFFGPGTRLTVL.

The genes are TRBV25-1 and TRBJ1-1; 8 nucleotides match TRBD1. This CDR3 is 17 amino acids long. The V segment lost 4 bases and the J segment 0 bases; nucleotides outside the gene matches: 10. Germline values: CDR1 MGHDK, CDR2 SYGVNS. The CDR3 sequence is CASSAIQGQVMNTEAFF. The CDR3 nucleotides read TGTGCCAGCAGTGCGATCCAGGGACAGGTAATGAACACTGAAGCTTTCTTT.